This T cell receptor (beta chain) was sequenced during a study of blood T cell repertoires in COVID-19 (dated by TCRdb to about 2020). For the wider study: Samples from collaborators originated in the United States, Italy and Spain and spanned both the acute and convalescent phases of COVID-19. The prospective study material was composed of cDNA or gDNA derived from T cells, B-cell-depleted T cells, or PBMCs. Deeply sampled blood TCRbeta repertoires from subjects exposed to, actively infected with, or recovered from COVID-19 were included in the dataset. The repertoires were made available in a free public database intended to serve as a resource for research on the immune response to SARS-CoV-2. Samples came from the ongoing ImmuneRACE study (first 160 participants) plus 1,254 subjects from 6 global collaborators. The sample metadata nearly always contained a de-identified subject ID, COVID-19 status, age in years and sex. Where HLA class I and class II types were available, the types were taken from metadata supplied by the sample provider, not from assay-based typing. Summary of the overall study and its limitations: The amount of clinical and demographic metadata varied by source and participant and was provided uncurated.

One collaborating source in Seattle enrolled patients while the patients were actively infected and followed the patients over time throughout the course of disease. The collaborating institutions used their own protocols to collect whole blood in K2EDTA tubes. For TCRbeta analysis, collaborators shipped samples as frozen whole blood, isolated PBMCs, or DNA extracted from either of those sample types. The immunoSEQ Assay, a bias-controlled multiplex PCR, was used to amplify TCRbeta CDR3 regions from genomic DNA. Per the authors' processing: The number of nucleated cells in each sample was estimated from the amplification of reference gene primers within the assay. Sequence reads were collapsed and filtered to measure the absolute abundance of every unique TCRbeta CDR3 rearrangement. For each sample, productive Simpson clonality was calculated by taking the square root of Simpson's diversity index across productive rearrangements. Held by TCRdb, this immuneACCESS table contains in-frame sequences only and omits some clones. Under half of the omission traces to an unresolved V gene where checked; the cause of the rest is unknown. Clone size and V and J calls were adopted from that table, with D and trimming inferred from the DNA. The table for this sample lists approximately 330,000 clones; over 80% of them were counted only once. The ten largest clones capture 9.5% to 10% of the sample.

A note on this clone: The target of this receptor is not known. No base quality values were provided; no much bigger clone lies one nucleotide off.

For CDR1 and CDR2, the germline V gene lists SQVTM and ANQGSEA. V trim: 5 bases; J trim: 1 base; unmatched bases: 6. The CDR3 has 14 amino acids, counting the end cysteine and phenylalanine. The only DNA kept is the CDR3, 42 bases in frame from the first base. The clonotype comes from a man in his thirties or forties with COVID-19, enrolled during active disease. Sequencing was done on a sample of peripheral blood. Recombination connected TRBV29-1 to TRBJ2-3; TRBD1 fits 7 bases in the junction. The encoded CDR3 is CSVQGDGRTDTQYF. The nucleotide sequence is given as TGCAGCGTTCAGGGGGATGGGCGCACAGATACGCAGTATTTT.